The rows below give T cell receptor beta chains drawn from one sample of a study of blood T cell repertoires in COVID-19. Clones were sequenced by immunoSEQ multiplex PCR, and TCRdb holds only the in-frame ones, with some missing. This table has approximately 290,000 clones, 89% appearing once. The sequenced sample consisted of peripheral blood. The receptors were gathered from a woman aged 55-69 years with acute or convalescent COVID-19. Each CDR3 is given with its conserved first and last residue. A D gene is named only where the DNA matches it firmly. A clone size is listed for some rows: how often the clone was seen (once, few, many), or a class if it is expanded.

NA	TRBV3-1/TRBV3-2	16	TRBJ1-1	NA	CASSQGAGAGNTEAFF	TGTGCCAGCAGCCAAGGGGCAGGGGCAGGGAACACTGAAGCTTTCTTT
NA	TRBV5-5	15	TRBJ2-7	NA	CASSGGSRDWDEQYF	TGTGCCAGCAGCGGAGGTTCTCGGGACTGGGACGAGCAGTACTTC
NA	TRBV18	14	TRBJ1-5	NA	CASSPQGEGQPQHF	TGTGCCAGCTCACCACAGGGGGAAGGTCAGCCCCAGCATTTT
TRBD1	TRBV2	16	TRBJ2-2	NA	CASSAIGTGGSGELFF	TGTGCCAGCAGTGCTATAGGGACAGGGGGATCCGGGGAGCTGTTTTTT
TRBD1	TRBV4-2	16	TRBJ2-1	few	CASSSYEGQGNNEQFF	TGTGCCAGCAGCTCATACGAGGGACAGGGTAACAATGAGCAGTTCTTC
NA	TRBV3-1/TRBV3-2	13	TRBJ2-1	once	CASSQAIYNEQFF	TGTGCCAGCAGCCAAGCTATTTACAATGAGCAGTTCTTC
NA	TRBV9	14	TRBJ1-1	NA	CASSALGPNTEAFF	TGTGCCAGCAGCGCCCTGGGGCCGAACACTGAAGCTTTCTTT
TRBD1	TRBV19	14	TRBJ1-2	NA	CASTPGQASYGYTF	TGTGCCAGTACCCCGGGACAGGCATCCTATGGCTACACCTTC
NA	TRBV14	15	TRBJ1-4	once	CASSQEGRANEKLFF	TGTGCCAGCAGCCAAGAGGGCAGGGCTAATGAAAAACTGTTTTTT
TRBD1	TRBV7-6	14	TRBJ2-2	NA	CASSQDRPGGELFF	TGTGCCAGCAGCCAGGACAGGCCGGGCGGGGAGCTGTTTTTT
TRBD1	TRBV5-1	15	TRBJ2-1	once	CASSFTGQENNEQFF	TGCGCCAGCAGCTTTACGGGACAGGAGAACAATGAGCAGTTCTTC
NA	TRBV11-2	16	TRBJ2-5	NA	CASSPRTGPRQETQYF	TGTGCCAGCAGCCCGCGGACCGGGCCAAGACAGGAGACCCAGTACTTC
NA	TRBV6-2/TRBV6-3	15	TRBJ1-5	few	CASSSGGAINQPQHF	TGTGCCAGCAGTTCGGGAGGGGCGATCAATCAGCCCCAGCATTTT
TRBD2	TRBV28	14	TRBJ2-3	NA	CASSRLAGADTQYF	TGTGCCAGCAGCCGACTAGCGGGGGCAGATACGCAGTATTTT
TRBD2	TRBV5-1	18	TRBJ2-2	NA	CASNYGQLAGDLTGELFF	TGCGCCAGCAACTATGGCCAGCTAGCGGGAGACCTAACCGGGGAGCTGTTTTTT
NA	TRBV30	14	TRBJ2-7	NA	CAWVDTTSSYEQYF	TGTGCCTGGGTAGACACGACGAGCTCCTACGAGCAGTACTTC
TRBD1	TRBV10-3	13	TRBJ1-3	NA	CAIRQGAGNTIYF	TGTGCCATCCGACAGGGAGCTGGAAACACCATATATTTT
NA	TRBV5-1	14	TRBJ1-2	NA	CASSPVGGSDGYTF	TGCGCCAGCAGCCCCGTTGGGGGGTCGGATGGCTACACCTTC
TRBD2	TRBV4-1	16	TRBJ2-5	NA	CASSQIASGLQETQYF	TGCGCCAGCAGCCAAATCGCTAGCGGATTACAAGAGACCCAGTACTTC
NA	TRBV28	16	TRBJ2-6	NA	CASSLGSLSGANVLTF	TGTGCCAGCAGTTTAGGTTCACTCTCTGGGGCCAACGTCCTGACTTTC
NA	TRBV24-1	14	TRBJ1-2	NA	CATSDPAFAGGYTF	TGTGCCACCAGTGACCCCGCCTTTGCAGGCGGCTACACCTTC
TRBD2	TRBV28	16	TRBJ2-2	NA	CASSLFPAGVSGELFF	TGTGCCAGCAGTTTATTTCCAGCGGGAGTCTCCGGGGAGCTGTTTTTT
TRBD1	TRBV5-4	13	TRBJ2-5	NA	CASSLTGGETQYF	TGTGCCAGCAGCTTGACAGGGGGTGAGACCCAGTACTTC
NA	TRBV29-1	12	TRBJ2-7	NA	CSGGRDGQQQYF	TGCAGCGGGGGGCGGGACGGCCAGCAGCAGTACTTC
NA	TRBV21-1	14	TRBJ2-5	NA	CAIPPGPNQETQYF	TGTGCCATCCCGCCGGGTCCGAACCAAGAGACCCAGTACTTC
TRBD2	TRBV20-1	16	TRBJ2-5	few	CSASLTSGAGQETQYF	TGCAGTGCTAGTCTCACTAGCGGAGCGGGCCAAGAGACCCAGTACTTC
NA	TRBV6-5	15	TRBJ2-6	NA	CASSYSRSGANVLTF	TGTGCCAGCAGTTACTCTCGGTCTGGGGCCAACGTCCTGACTTTC
TRBD2	TRBV9	15	TRBJ2-5	NA	CASSGLAGGEVTQYF	TGTGCCAGCAGCGGACTAGCGGGGGGCGAAGTGACCCAGTACTTC
TRBD1	TRBV11-2	17	TRBJ2-7	NA	CASSFGTGGLGPYEQYF	TGTGCCAGCAGCTTCGGGACAGGGGGCCTAGGGCCCTACGAGCAGTACTTC
NA	TRBV24-1	13	TRBJ2-3	NA	CATSDLGPDTQYF	TGTGCCACCAGTGATTTGGGCCCAGATACGCAGTATTTT
TRBD1	TRBV2	14	TRBJ1-2	NA	CASSEARGLANYTF	TGTGCCAGCAGTGAGGCCAGGGGGCTGGCTAACTACACCTTC
NA	TRBV7-2	19	TRBJ1-5	NA	CASSLGEGDTSTYYQPQHF	TGTGCCAGCAGCTTAGGGGAGGGGGACACCTCAACTTACTATCAGCCCCAGCATTTT
TRBD2	TRBV28	16	TRBJ2-1	NA	CASSSREAGGPDEQFF	TGTGCCAGCAGTTCCCGGGAAGCGGGGGGGCCAGATGAGCAGTTCTTC
NA	TRBV4-3	15	TRBJ2-5	NA	CASSQASRGMETQYF	TGCGCCAGCAGCCAAGCTAGCCGGGGGATGGAGACCCAGTACTTC
TRBD1	TRBV7-6	13	TRBJ1-4	NA	CASSVLTGEKLFF	TGTGCCAGCAGCGTCCTTACAGGGGAGAAACTGTTTTTT
TRBD1	TRBV7-9	18	TRBJ1-1	NA	CASSSIGTGGLRNTEAFF	TGTGCCAGCAGCTCGATCGGGACAGGGGGCCTCCGGAACACTGAAGCTTTCTTT
TRBD1	TRBV6-5	13	TRBJ2-1	once	CASSSTGEREQFF	TGTGCCAGCAGTTCGACAGGGGAGCGTGAGCAGTTCTTC
NA	TRBV27	15	TRBJ1-5	NA	CASSLFGGQSQPQHF	TGTGCCAGCAGTTTATTCGGGGGGCAATCACAGCCCCAGCATTTT
TRBD2	TRBV19	19	TRBJ2-1	once	CASSNTLAGTFSSYNEQFF	TGTGCCAGTAGTAACACACTAGCGGGTACTTTTAGCTCCTACAATGAGCAGTTCTTC
NA	TRBV3-1/TRBV3-2	13	TRBJ1-2	NA	CASSQGREKGYTF	TGTGCCAGCAGCCAGGGGCGAGAGAAAGGCTACACCTTC
TRBD2	TRBV5-1	16	TRBJ2-3	NA	CASSFGTSGRTDTQYF	TGCGCCAGCAGCTTCGGGACTAGCGGGCGCACAGATACGCAGTATTTT
NA	TRBV19	13	TRBJ2-3	NA	CASGARDRRTQYF	TGTGCCAGTGGGGCCCGAGATCGGCGTACGCAGTATTTT
TRBD1	TRBV3-1/TRBV3-2	14	TRBJ1-2	NA	CASSQGTGGFGYTF	TGTGCCAGCAGCCAAGGGACAGGGGGCTTTGGCTACACCTTC
TRBD2	TRBV19	15	TRBJ2-3	NA	CASSIASGGPDTQYF	TGTGCCAGTAGTATCGCTAGCGGGGGTCCAGATACGCAGTATTTT
TRBD1	TRBV6-5	13	TRBJ1-5	NA	CASGTGGNQPQHF	TGTGCCAGCGGGACAGGGGGCAATCAGCCCCAGCATTTT
NA	TRBV7-9	16	TRBJ2-7	NA	CASSLARQGYSYEQYF	TGTGCCAGCAGCTTAGCGAGGCAGGGTTATTCCTACGAGCAGTACTTC
NA	TRBV27	15	TRBJ1-1	NA	CASSWGGPLNTEAFF	TGTGCCAGCAGTTGGGGAGGCCCTTTGAACACTGAAGCTTTCTTT
NA	TRBV28	15	TRBJ1-1	once	CASYSLSGVDTEAFF	TGTGCCAGCTATTCACTATCAGGGGTGGACACTGAAGCTTTCTTT
NA	TRBV28	15	TRBJ2-7	NA	CASSFMWGEDYEQYF	TGTGCCAGCAGTTTTATGTGGGGGGAGGACTACGAGCAGTACTTC
NA	TRBV19	16	TRBJ1-1	NA	CASSSQTVTVNTEAFF	TGTGCCAGTAGTTCCCAAACCGTCACAGTGAACACTGAAGCTTTCTTT
NA	TRBV29-1	16	TRBJ1-2	NA	CSVEDFGRGSGYGYTF	TGCAGCGTTGAAGATTTTGGCAGGGGCTCGGGCTATGGCTACACCTTC
TRBD1	TRBV27	15	TRBJ1-3	NA	CASSSRQGAGNTIYF	TGTGCCAGCAGTTCCAGACAGGGGGCCGGAAACACCATATATTTT
NA	TRBV27	15	TRBJ1-2	NA	CASSLSGRGRYGYTF	TGTGCCAGCAGTTTATCAGGCAGGGGTCGGTATGGCTACACCTTC
NA	TRBV7-2	14	TRBJ1-5	NA	CASSLGREGQPQHF	TGTGCCAGCAGCTTAGGCAGGGAGGGTCAGCCCCAGCATTTT
TRBD2	TRBV28	14	TRBJ2-7	NA	CASRPGLNADEQYF	TGTGCCAGCAGGCCGGGACTAAATGCGGACGAGCAGTACTTC
NA	TRBV27	13	TRBJ1-2	NA	CASSSGVSRGYTF	TGTGCCAGCAGTTCAGGGGTTAGCCGGGGCTACACCTTC